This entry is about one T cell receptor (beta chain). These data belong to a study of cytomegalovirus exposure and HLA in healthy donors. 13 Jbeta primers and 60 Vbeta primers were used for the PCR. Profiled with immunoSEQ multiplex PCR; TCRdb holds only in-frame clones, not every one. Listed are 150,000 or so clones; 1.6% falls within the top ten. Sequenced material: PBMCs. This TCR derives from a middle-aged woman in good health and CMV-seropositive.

CDR3: CASSSRTGYYEQYF. CDR3 nucleotides: TGTGCCAGCAGTTCCCGGACAGGATACTACGAGCAGTACTTC. The chain joins TRBV27 to TRBJ2-7; 7 bases map to TRBD1. V was pared by 4 bases and J by 3 bases, with 6 bases of the junction left unmatched. CDR1 and CDR2 from the germline V gene are MNHEY and SMNVEV (reference sequence). This CDR3 spans 14 amino acids.